The clone carrying this T cell receptor (beta chain) is a singleton in its sample. Its target is not known. This CDR3 spans 12 amino acids. V shed 6 bases and J shed 2 bases, with 8 bases lying between them. Germline V gene lookup returns CDR1 SNHLY and CDR2 FYNNEI. Sequencing was performed with immunoSEQ multiplex PCR; in TCRdb, only in-frame clones are kept and a portion is missing. The sample carries tens of thousands of clones, around 78% recorded once. The sample originates from a study of T cells in narcolepsy. About the research overall: Donors had narcolepsy type 1 or type 2, or were healthy controls.

Study-wide points: Autoreactive clonotypes reportedly recurred in blood of same and different patients, not controls. Autoreactive HCRT-specific and TRIB2-specific clonotypes were marked in same-patient CSF-versus-blood CD4+ comparisons. In some patient and control memory CD4+ samples, autoreactive clones were absent.

The sequencing sample was made of CD45RA- memory CD4+ T cells from PBMCs. The chain joins TRBV2 to TRBJ2-7; D is unresolved. This clonotype was obtained from a human donor with narcolepsy. The DNA of the CDR3 is TGTGCCAGCAGCCTGGATACCTACGAGCAGTACTTC. It is translated as CASSLDTYEQYF.